This T cell receptor beta chain was captured by sequencing in a study of blood T cell repertoires in COVID-19. Overall study: Samples came from the United States, Italy and Spain, spanning acute and convalescent COVID-19. In each case, the material was cDNA or gDNA derived from T cells, B-cell-depleted T cells, or PBMCs.

The CDR3 covers 12 residues. Germline CDR1 LNHDA, CDR2 SQIVND (reference sequence). The ends were cut back, 7 bases at V and 4 bases at J, with 10 bases in the middle. In the original processing: Reference gene primer amplification gave nucleated cell count estimates. TCRdb's table, derived via immunoSEQ multiplex PCR, lists solely in-frame clones and lacks some. The V and J calls and clone size were taken over from that table, and D and trimming were inferred from the DNA. Here the sample spans 250,000 or so clones, 70% to 90% being singletons. This receptor was identified in an elderly man with acute or convalescent COVID-19. The sequenced sample consisted of peripheral blood. V gene TRBV19 combines with J gene TRBJ1-2; D is perhaps TRBD1 (6 bases). The DNA for the CDR3 is TGTGCCAGTAAGCCAGGGGCCTATGGCTACACCTTC. Its protein is CASKPGAYGYTF. Complete variable domain (other parts from reference TRBV19 and TRBJ1-2): DGGITQSPKYLFRKEGQNVTLSCEQNLNHDAMYWYRQDPGQGLRLIYYSQIVNDFQKGDIAEGYSVSREKKESFPLTVTSAQKNPTAFYLCASKPGAYGYTFGSGTRLTVV.